Ten or more counts support the clone carrying this T cell receptor (beta chain). Its antigen remains unidentified. The CDR3 runs to 15 residues. Germline CDR1 reads MNHNS; CDR2 reads SASEGT. The J segment lost 7 bases and the V segment lost 6 bases, leaving 7 bases of the junction unmatched. Using its own MiXCR run on the 5' RACE reads, TCRdb lists one record per CDR3 protein. The sample consists of 250,000 to 300,000 distinct CDR3 sequences, about 19% of them appearing once. This sample stems from a study of CD8 T cells in ankylosing spondylitis. Points from the study as a whole: In ankylosing spondylitis blood, a motif of fewer than 10 highly homologous TCR beta variants appeared characteristic.

Sequenced: blood, either unsorted or a sorted T cell fraction (not recorded which). The clonotype was recovered from a male donor with ankylosing spondylitis or in good health (not recorded which). The chain employs TRBV6-1 and TRBJ1-6; 9 bases match TRBD1. CDR3 sequence (DNA): TGTGCCAGCAGGAATGGACAGGGGCTGAATTCACCCCTCCACTTT. Residues: CASRNGQGLNSPLHF.